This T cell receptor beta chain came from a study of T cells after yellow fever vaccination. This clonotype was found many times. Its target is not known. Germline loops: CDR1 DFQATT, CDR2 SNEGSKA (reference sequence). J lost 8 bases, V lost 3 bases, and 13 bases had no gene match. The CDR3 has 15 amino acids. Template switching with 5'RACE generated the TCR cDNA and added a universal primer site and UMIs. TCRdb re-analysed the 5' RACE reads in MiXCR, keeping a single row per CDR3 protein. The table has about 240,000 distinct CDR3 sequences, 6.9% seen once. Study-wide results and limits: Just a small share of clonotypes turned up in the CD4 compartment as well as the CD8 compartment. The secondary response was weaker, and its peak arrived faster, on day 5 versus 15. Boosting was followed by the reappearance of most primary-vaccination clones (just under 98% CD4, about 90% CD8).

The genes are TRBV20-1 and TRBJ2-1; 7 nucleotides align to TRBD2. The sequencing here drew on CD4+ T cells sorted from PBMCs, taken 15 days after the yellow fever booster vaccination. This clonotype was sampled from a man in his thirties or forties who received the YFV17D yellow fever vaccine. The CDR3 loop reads CSASELGGYIDEQFF. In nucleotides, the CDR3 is TGCAGTGCTAGCGAACTGGGGGGGTACATCGATGAGCAGTTCTTC.